The clone carrying this TCR beta chain was found many times. Its cognate antigen is unknown. This specimen comes from a study of metastatic and nonmetastatic thyroid tumors. All patients were untreated before thyroid surgery. TCRdb re-called the PCR reads through MiXCR. The sample records about 40,000 clones, 10% to 12% being singletons. The CDR3 contains 18 residues. The germline V gene has CDR1 MNHEY and CDR2 SMNVEV (reference sequence). J lost 6 bases, V lost 7 bases, and 19 bases had no gene match. Whole-study results and caveats: Versus benign nodules, malignant thyroid tumors reportedly had significantly higher TCR beta diversity, in blood and tumor.

The material sequenced was blood. The chain recombines TRBV27 with TRBJ2-2; the match to TRBD2 covers 8 bases. The origin of this receptor is a female donor with papillary thyroid cancer or a benign thyroid nodule (not recorded which). Some clones in this sample may be carry-over from other donors' samples. Written as DNA, the CDR3 is TGTGCCAGCACCCCCCGACCGTGGAGCGGGAGCTACCCCGGGGAGCTGTTTTTT. Its protein product is CASTPRPWSGSYPGELFF.